A selection of T cell receptor beta chains follows, all from one sample in a study of blood T cell repertoires in COVID-19. TCRdb's copy holds only in-frame clones and misses some; the assay was immunoSEQ multiplex PCR. Among nearly 200,000 clones listed, roughly 88% were seen once. Specimen: peripheral blood. Receptor source: a woman between 35 and 50 years old who had recovered from COVID-19. CDR3s include the opening cysteine and the closing phenylalanine or tryptophan. The D gene is left open where the match is weak. Clone size, where shown, is once, few, many, or a class for clones that have expanded.

once | TRBD2 | TRBJ2-1 | TRBV5-1 | CASSPPGLVGGRGEQFF | TGCGCCAGCAGCCCGCCGGGTTTGGTGGGAGGGCGGGGTGAGCAGTTCTTC
. | TRBD2 | TRBJ2-1 | TRBV3-1/TRBV3-2 | CASSQDPTSGGYNEQFF | TGTGCCAGCAGCCAAGATCCGACTAGCGGGGGCTACAATGAGCAGTTCTTC
. | . | TRBJ2-1 | TRBV7-3 | CASSPVLRGLGYNEQFF | TGTGCCAGCAGCCCAGTGCTCCGGGGGTTGGGATACAATGAGCAGTTCTTC
. | . | TRBJ2-2 | TRBV6-2/TRBV6-3 | CASSYSSLGVGITGELFF | TGTGCCAGCAGTTACTCCAGCTTAGGAGTCGGGATCACCGGGGAGCTGTTTTTT
. | TRBD2 | TRBJ2-1 | TRBV4-3 | CASSRDTGTSFNEQFF | TGCGCCAGCAGCCGAGATACCGGGACTAGTTTCAATGAGCAGTTCTTC
. | TRBD2 | TRBJ2-7 | TRBV2 | CASSETGLAGGTSYEQYF | TGTGCCAGCAGTGAAACGGGTCTCGCGGGAGGAACGTCCTACGAGCAGTACTTC
medium-sized | TRBD2 | TRBJ2-3 | TRBV19 | CASSIELAGAIDTQYF | TGTGCCAGTAGTATAGAACTAGCGGGAGCGATAGATACGCAGTATTTT
. | TRBD1 | TRBJ2-5 | TRBV18 | CASSPQEQGAGETQYF | TGTGCCAGCTCACCCCAAGAACAGGGGGCAGGGGAGACCCAGTACTTC
. | . | TRBJ2-7 | TRBV28 | CASRQNLDTTLSYEQYF | TGTGCCAGCAGACAGAATCTGGACACGACCCTCTCCTACGAGCAGTACTTC
. | TRBD2 | TRBJ2-1 | TRBV19 | CASSRELLAGYNEQFF | TGTGCCAGTAGTCGGGAACTCTTAGCGGGTTACAATGAGCAGTTCTTC
. | . | TRBJ1-3 | TRBV28 | CASSLGSSGNTIYF | TGTGCCAGCAGTTTGGGGAGCTCTGGAAACACCATATATTTT
. | TRBD2 | TRBJ2-2 | TRBV29-1 | CSVPGLPNTGELFF | TGCAGCGTCCCGGGACTACCAAACACCGGGGAGCTGTTTTTT
few | TRBD2 | TRBJ2-1 | TRBV3-1/TRBV3-2 | CASSPSGLAVNNEQFF | TGTGCCAGCAGCCCCTCCGGACTAGCGGTCAACAATGAGCAGTTCTTC
. | TRBD1 | TRBJ2-1 | TRBV30 | CAWGTGLNEQFF | TGTGCCTGGGGGACAGGGTTGAATGAGCAGTTCTTC
. | TRBD2 | TRBJ2-7 | TRBV30 | CARSRGTSSYEQYF | TGTGCCCGCAGCCGCGGGACTAGCTCCTACGAGCAGTACTTC
. | TRBD1 | TRBJ1-2 | TRBV6-4 | CASSDTGQGVPYGYTF | TGTGCCAGCAGTGACACTGGACAGGGCGTACCATATGGCTACACCTTC
. | . | TRBJ2-5 | TRBV4-3 | CASSQVSAKGYQETQYF | TGCGCCAGCAGCCAAGTCTCCGCGAAGGGGTACCAAGAGACCCAGTACTTC
once | TRBD1 | TRBJ1-3 | TRBV28 | CASSPGQVLHSGNTIYF | TGTGCCAGCAGTCCCGGACAGGTCCTCCACTCTGGAAACACCATATATTTT
. | . | TRBJ2-7 | TRBV11-2 | CASSSDQTGRTLYEQYF | TGTGCCAGCAGCTCGGACCAAACAGGGCGAACCCTCTACGAGCAGTACTTC
. | TRBD1 | TRBJ1-2 | TRBV3-1/TRBV3-2 | CASSRVTGGSEGYTF | TGTGCCAGCAGCCGAGTTACAGGGGGATCGGAGGGCTACACCTTC
. | TRBD1 | TRBJ1-2 | TRBV9 | CASSAGQVNYGYTF | TGTGCCAGCAGCGCGGGACAGGTGAACTATGGCTACACCTTC
. | . | TRBJ1-5 | TRBV23-1 | CASSRTGSRNQPQHF | TGCGCCAGCAGCCGCACAGGGTCAAGAAATCAGCCCCAGCATTTT
few | . | TRBJ1-4 | TRBV11-2 | CASAGRNEKLFF | TGTGCCAGCGCAGGGAGGAATGAAAAACTGTTTTTT
. | TRBD2 | TRBJ2-3 | TRBV3-1/TRBV3-2 | CASSQGRTSGRADTQYF | TGTGCCAGCAGCCAAGGGAGGACTAGCGGGAGGGCAGATACGCAGTATTTT
. | . | TRBJ1-2 | TRBV30 | CAWSVERNYGYTF | TGTGCCTGGAGTGTAGAACGGAACTATGGCTACACCTTC
. | . | TRBJ1-1 | TRBV14 | CASSQTVGEPNTEAFF | TGTGCCAGCAGCCAGACCGTCGGAGAGCCGAACACTGAAGCTTTCTTT
. | . | TRBJ1-5 | TRBV12-5 | CASGIDRNVNNSNQPQHF | TGTGCTAGTGGCATCGACAGGAATGTAAATAATAGCAATCAGCCCCAGCATTTT
once | TRBD1 | TRBJ2-3 | TRBV2 | CASFGTGGITDTQYF | TGTGCCAGCTTCGGGACAGGGGGAATCACAGATACGCAGTATTTT
. | TRBD1 | TRBJ2-3 | TRBV5-6 | CASSPGQGTDTQYF | TGTGCCAGCAGCCCTGGACAGGGCACAGATACGCAGTATTTT